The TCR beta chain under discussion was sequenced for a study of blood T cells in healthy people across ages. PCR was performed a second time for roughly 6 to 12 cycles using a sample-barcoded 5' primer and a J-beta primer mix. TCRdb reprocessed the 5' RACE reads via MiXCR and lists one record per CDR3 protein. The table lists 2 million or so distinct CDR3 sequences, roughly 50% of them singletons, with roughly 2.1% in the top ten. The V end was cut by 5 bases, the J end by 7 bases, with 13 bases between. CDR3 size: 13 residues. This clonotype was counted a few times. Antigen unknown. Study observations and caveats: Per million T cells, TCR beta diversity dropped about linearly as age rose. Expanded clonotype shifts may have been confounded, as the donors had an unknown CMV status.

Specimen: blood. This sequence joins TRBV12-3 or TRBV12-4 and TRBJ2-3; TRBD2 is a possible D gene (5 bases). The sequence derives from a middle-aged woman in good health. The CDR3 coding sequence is TGTGCCAGCAGTGGGAGAGACCGGAATACGCAGTATTTT. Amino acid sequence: CASSGRDRNTQYF.